What follows is one TCR beta chain and its context. The sample belongs to a study of T cell changes during pregnancy in multiple sclerosis. The germline CDR1 and CDR2 sequences are KGHSH and LQKENI. This CDR3 has 15 amino acids. V gave up 3 bases and J gave up 0 bases; unmatched junction bases: 4. The method was immunoSEQ multiplex PCR; TCRdb's version includes in-frame clones alone and lacks a portion of them. The repertoire holds about 100,000 clones, with 80% to 95% as singletons. This receptor was obtained from a female donor with multiple sclerosis, enrolled in a pregnancy study. The chain employs TRBV18 and TRBJ1-1, with 7 bases matching TRBD1. Sample: peripheral blood, taken after pregnancy. The CDR3 loop reads CASSPRGQVNTEAFF. Written as DNA, the CDR3 is TGTGCCAGCTCACCCCGAGGACAGGTGAACACTGAAGCTTTCTTT.